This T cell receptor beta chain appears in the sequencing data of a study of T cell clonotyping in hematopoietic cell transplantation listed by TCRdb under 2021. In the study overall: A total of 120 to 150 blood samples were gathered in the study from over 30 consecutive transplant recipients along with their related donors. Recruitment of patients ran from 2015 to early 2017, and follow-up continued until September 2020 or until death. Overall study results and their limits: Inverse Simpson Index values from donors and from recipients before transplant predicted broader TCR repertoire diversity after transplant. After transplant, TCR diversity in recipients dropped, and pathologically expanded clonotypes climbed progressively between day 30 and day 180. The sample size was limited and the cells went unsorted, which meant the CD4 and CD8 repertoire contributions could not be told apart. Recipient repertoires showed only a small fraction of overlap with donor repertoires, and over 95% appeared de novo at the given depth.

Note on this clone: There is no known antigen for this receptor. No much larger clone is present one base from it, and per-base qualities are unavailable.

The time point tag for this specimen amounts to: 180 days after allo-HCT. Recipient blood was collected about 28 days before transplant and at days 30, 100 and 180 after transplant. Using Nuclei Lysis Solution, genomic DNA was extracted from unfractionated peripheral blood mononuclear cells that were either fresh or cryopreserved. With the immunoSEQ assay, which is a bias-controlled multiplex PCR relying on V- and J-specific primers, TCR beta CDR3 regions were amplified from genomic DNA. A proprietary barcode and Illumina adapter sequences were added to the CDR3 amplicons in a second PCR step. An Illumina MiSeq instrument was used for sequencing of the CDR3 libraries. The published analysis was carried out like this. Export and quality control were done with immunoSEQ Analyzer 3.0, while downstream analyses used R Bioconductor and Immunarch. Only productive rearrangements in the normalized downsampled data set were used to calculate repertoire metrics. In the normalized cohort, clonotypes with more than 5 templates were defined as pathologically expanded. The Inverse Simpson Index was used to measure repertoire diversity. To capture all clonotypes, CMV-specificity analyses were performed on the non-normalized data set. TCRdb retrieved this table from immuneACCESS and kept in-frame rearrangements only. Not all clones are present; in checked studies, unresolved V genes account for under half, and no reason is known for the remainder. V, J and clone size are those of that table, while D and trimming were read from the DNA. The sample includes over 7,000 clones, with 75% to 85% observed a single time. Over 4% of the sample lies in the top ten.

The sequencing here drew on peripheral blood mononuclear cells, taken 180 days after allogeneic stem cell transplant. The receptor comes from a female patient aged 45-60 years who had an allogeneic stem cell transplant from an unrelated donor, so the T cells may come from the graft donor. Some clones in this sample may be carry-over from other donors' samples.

The bases read TGTGCCAGTCGACCCGCCGGCCACGCTAATGAAAAACTGTTTTTT. It translates to CASRPAGHANEKLFF. The rearranged segments are TRBV19 and TRBJ1-4, with no reliable assignment of the D segment. The CDR1 and CDR2 encoded by the germline V gene (reference sequence) are LNHDA and SQIVND. Spanning cysteine to phenylalanine, the CDR3 consists of 15 amino acids. Of all the DNA, just the CDR3 is kept, 45 bases in frame from base 1. V gives up 8 bases and J gives up 3 bases, and the segment between their germline ends measures 16 bases.